Each of the 19 T cell receptor beta chains below was sequenced from the same sample in a study of response to subunit inactivated influenza vaccine. Via MiXCR, TCRdb re-called the RT-PCR reads, giving one row per CDR3 protein. The sample records approximately 500,000 distinct CDR3 sequences, roughly 15% being singletons. The source material was PBMCs from blood, sampled 11 to 12 days after vaccination. These receptors all come from a man in his forties or fifties who received an inactivated influenza vaccine.

This clonotype was observed a few times. The chain couples TRBV7-9 to TRBJ1-2, with D maybe TRBD1 (6 bases). Germline lookup yields CDR1 SEHNR and CDR2 FQNEAQ (reference sequence). With 5 bases removed from V and 4 bases from J, the gap between germline ends came to 11 bases. The CDR3 extends over 13 amino acids. CDR3 loop: CASSQTGIYGYTF. The CDR3 coding sequence is TGTGCCAGCAGCCAAACAGGGATCTATGGCTACACCTTC.

This clonotype was seen a few times. V and J are TRBV24-1 and TRBJ2-3; TRBD2 aligns across 13 bases. The junction had 10 bases not matched to a gene; V was cut back by 9 bases and J by 5 bases. The length of the CDR3 is 16 residues. CDR1 is KGHDR, CDR2 SFDVKD, per germline. CDR3 DNA sequence: TGTGCCACCGGGACCGGACTAGCGGGAGCGGTAGATACGCAGTATTTT. Residues: CATGTGLAGAVDTQYF.

V and J are TRBV5-1 and TRBJ2-1; 14 bases are shared with TRBD2. Germline trimming cut 3 bases from V and 8 bases from J; bases unmatched to any gene: 19. This CDR3 comprises 20 residues. In germline, CDR1 is SGHRS, CDR2 YFSETQ. CDR3 sequence reads: CASSSRLAGGLGTFIHEQFF. The CDR3 DNA is TGCGCCAGCAGCTCCAGACTAGCGGGGGGGCTTGGTACATTTATCCATGAGCAGTTCTTC.

The genes are TRBV20-1 and TRBJ1-6, with 8 bases that match TRBD1. Germline trimming cut 4 bases from V and 10 bases from J; bases unmatched to any gene: 9. CDR1 and CDR2 (germline): DFQATT, SNEGSKA (reference sequence). This CDR3 is built from 14 residues. The CDR3 sequence is CSATNGQGNSPLHF. CDR3 nucleotide sequence: TGCAGTGCTACTAACGGACAGGGAAACTCACCCCTCCACTTT.

In this sample, this clonotype turned up a few times. The chain combines TRBV12-3 or TRBV12-4 with TRBJ1-2; D might be TRBD1 (5 bases). CDR3 length equals 14 residues. V shed 0 bases and J shed 8 bases, with 13 bases lying between them. The CDR3, as DNA: TGTGCCAGCAGTTTAGCATGGGGGGATCAAGGCTACACCTTC. This sequence encodes CASSLAWGDQGYTF.

The V gene is TRBV29-1, the J gene TRBJ1-1; no definite D call. Germline CDR1 SQVTM, CDR2 ANQGSEA. V was pared by 1 base and J by 1 base, with 10 bases between. The CDR3 runs 14 residues. CDR3 DNA sequence: TGCAGCGTTGAAGGAGGCGGGAGGAACACTGAAGCTTTCTTT. This encodes CSVEGGGRNTEAFF.

The CDR3 region is CAWNTGLAGGTDTQYF. The CDR3 bases are TGTGCCTGGAATACCGGACTAGCGGGGGGTACAGATACGCAGTATTTT. The chain couples TRBV30 to TRBJ2-3; TRBD2 matches at 14 bases. This CDR3 is built from 16 residues. Germline CDR1 GTSNPN, CDR2 SVGIG (reference sequence). With V trimmed by 4 bases and J by 3 bases, 6 bases remained unmatched.

This clonotype was counted ten times or more. At one boundary the junction diverges from the germline segment, which might be a read error. The V call is TRBV14, the J call TRBJ2-3; D ambiguous. Germline values: CDR1 SGHDN, CDR2 FVKESK. The CDR3 covers 13 residues. The CDR3 loop is CASSYYSTDTQYF. The CDR3 coding sequence is TGTGCCAGCAGCTACTATAGCACCGATACGCAGTATTTT.

The chain carries TRBV20-1 and TRBJ2-7, with 15 bases lining up with TRBD2. The V gene's germline CDR1 is DFQATT and CDR2 SNEGSKA (reference sequence). CDR3 length: 17 amino acids. V lost 4 bases and J lost 4; bases outside the gene matches: 11. DNA of the CDR3: TGCAGTGCTACCCGGACTAGCGGGAGGGGGATGGGGTACGAGCAGTACTTC. It encodes CSATRTSGRGMGYEQYF.

The sample holds many counts of this clonotype. V is TRBV4-3 and J is TRBJ2-1, with a tentative D call TRBD2 (5 bases). The CDR3 runs to 15 residues. Germline-derived CDR1 and CDR2 are LGHNA and YSLEER. V was cut by 0 bases and J by 6 bases, with 12 bases left in between. This CDR3 reads CASSQDSDYSNEQFF. The CDR3 coding sequence is TGCGCCAGCAGCCAAGACTCCGACTACAGCAATGAGCAGTTCTTC.

This clonotype appeared a few times. CDR3 amino acids: CASRNGLAGRTDTQYF. The CDR3 DNA sequence: TGTGCCAGCAGGAACGGACTAGCGGGGAGGACAGATACGCAGTATTTT. The chain links TRBV28 to TRBJ2-3; 12 nucleotides agree with TRBD2. This CDR3 contains 16 residues. V lost 6 bases, J lost 3 bases, and 7 bases stayed unmatched. Germline CDR1 is MDHEN and CDR2 is SYDVKM. Full variable domain (missing parts from reference TRBV28 and TRBJ2-3): DVKVTQSSRYLVKRTGEKVFLECVQDMDHENMFWYRQDPGLGLRLIYFSYDVKMKEKGDIPEGYSVSREKKERFSLILESASTNQTSMYLCASRNGLAGRTDTQYFGPGTRLTVL.

The genes are TRBV5-1 and TRBJ1-5; D perhaps matches TRBD1 (6 bases). The CDR3 is 15 amino acids. Trimming left V 4 bases short and J 4 bases short, with 15 bases between. Germline V lookup: CDR1 SGHRS, CDR2 YFSETQ. The CDR3 DNA follows: TGCGCCAGCAGCCCCGGGACACAACCTAATCAGCCCCAGCATTTT. Amino acids: CASSPGTQPNQPQHF.

DNA for the CDR3: TGTGCCAGCAGCCCTCCTAGCAACGAGCAGTACTTC. It encodes CASSPPSNEQYF. This chain links TRBV3-1 with TRBJ2-7; a possible D gene is TRBD2 (5 bases). V lost 4 bases and J lost 5, with 9 bases in between. Germline CDR1 reads LGHDT; CDR2 reads YNNKEL (reference sequence). CDR3 length: 12 residues.

In regard to this clonotype: The junction does not match germline at one end; this may be a read error. The chain employs TRBV7-8 and TRBJ2-5; 8 nucleotides line up with TRBD2. CDR3 length equals 16 residues. Germline V gene data show CDR1 as SGHVS and CDR2 as FQNEAQ. The CDR3 nucleotides are TGTGCCAGCAGCTTAGTCCCGCGGGGGGCCCAAGAGACCCATTACTTC. It encodes CASSLVPRGAQETHYF.

This clonotype showed up just a few times. The chain joins TRBV29-1 to TRBJ1-1; no clear D. This CDR3 region has 13 residues. CDR1 and CDR2 from the germline V gene are SQVTM and ANQGSEA. Trimming pared 2 bases from V and 4 bases from J, leaving 11 bases between. The CDR3: CSVERRVVTEAFF. For the CDR3, the DNA is TGCAGCGTTGAACGCCGGGTGGTCACTGAAGCTTTCTTT. Looking up the rest from reference TRBV29-1 and TRBJ1-1 gives the full variable domain: SAVISQKPSRDICQRGTSLTIQCQVDSQVTMMFWYRQQPGQSLTLIATANQGSEATYESGFVIDKFPISRPNLTFSTLTVSNMSPEDSSIYLCSVERRVVTEAFFGQGTRLTVV.

This clonotype has more than one count but fewer than ten. The chain couples TRBV20-1 to TRBJ2-7, with 7 bases lining up with TRBD1. This CDR3 contains 16 residues. In germline, CDR1 is DFQATT, CDR2 SNEGSKA (reference sequence). V was clipped by 0 bases and J by 0 bases; unmatched bases: 8. CDR3 coding DNA: TGCAGTGCTAGAGATGGTGGCAGGGGGTCCTCCTACGAGCAGTACTTC. Translation: CSARDGGRGSSYEQYF.

This clonotype was picked up a small number of times. The chain recombines TRBV12-3 or TRBV12-4 with TRBJ1-2; 11 bases agree with TRBD1. The V and J ends lost 2 bases and 12 bases, in that order; junction bases with no gene match: 17. The CDR3 runs to 17 residues. The CDR3 loop is CASSLTYTGQGAFKNTF. The DNA of the CDR3 is TGTGCCAGCAGTTTAACATACACTGGACAGGGGGCTTTCAAAAACACCTTC.

J is TRBJ2-7 and V is TRBV6-1; D is uncertain. The CDR3 extends over 14 amino acids. CDR1 and CDR2 (germline): MNHNS, SASEGT. V gave up 5 bases and J gave up 3 bases, with 14 bases separating them. The CDR3 sequence: CASSRGGTNYEQYF. In DNA form, the CDR3 reads TGTGCCAGCAGTCGAGGCGGTACCAACTACGAGCAGTACTTC.

At least ten counts were recorded for this clonotype. This chain joins TRBV12-3 or TRBV12-4 and TRBJ1-2; D might be TRBD1 (5 bases). The CDR3 extends over 13 amino acids. The V and J ends lost 1 base and 5 bases respectively, with 8 bases between them. This CDR3 is CASSLDRIYGYTF. Written as DNA, the CDR3 is TGTGCCAGCAGTTTAGACAGGATTTATGGCTACACCTTC.